A single sample is the source of the 25 T cell receptor beta chains below, sequenced in a study of blood T cell repertoires in COVID-19. Some clones are missing from TCRdb's copy, which holds only in-frame ones; the method was immunoSEQ multiplex PCR. The table lists about 49,000 clones, roughly nine tenths of them singletons. The specimen was peripheral blood. These receptors all come from a human donor in a cohort sampled during active COVID-19.

V is TRBV7-9 and J is TRBJ1-4; 10 bases line up with TRBD1. Germline-derived CDR1 and CDR2 are SEHNR and FQNEAQ (reference sequence). This CDR3 contains 17 residues. V was pared by 3 bases and J by 6 bases, with 10 bases of the junction left unmatched. CDR3 sequence reads: CASSFPSSGTGDEKLFF. Written as DNA, the CDR3 is TGTGCCAGCAGCTTCCCCTCCTCCGGGACAGGGGATGAAAAACTGTTTTTT.

V and J are TRBV7-9 and TRBJ1-2; 8 bases fit TRBD1. The CDR3 sequence is 13 residues long. V dropped 5 bases and J dropped 8; count of bases not matched to a gene: 7. The V gene's germline CDR1 is SEHNR and CDR2 FQNEAQ (reference sequence). The chain's CDR3 is CASSPRTGKGYTF. The DNA for the CDR3 is TGTGCCAGCAGCCCCCGGACAGGGAAAGGCTACACCTTC.

The chain has TRBV28 and TRBJ1-2, with TRBD1 identical over 7 bases. V shed 7 bases and J 2 bases; nucleotides not matched to a gene: 10. This CDR3 is 15 amino acids long. The germline V gene has CDR1 MDHEN and CDR2 SYDVKM. The CDR3 DNA sequence: TGTGCCAGCACCCCACCGGGACAGCTAAACTATGGCTACACCTTC. Translated: CASTPPGQLNYGYTF.

The chain links TRBV11-2 to TRBJ2-7; 11 nucleotides match TRBD1. Unmatched junction bases numbered 3, after V lost 3 bases and J lost 2 bases. CDR1 is SGHAT and CDR2 is FQNNGV in the germline V gene. The CDR3 has 15 residues. The DNA for the CDR3 is TGTGCCAGCAGCTTTGGGACAGGGGGGACCTACGAGCAGTACGTC. As protein: CASSFGTGGTYEQYV.

The J gene is TRBJ2-3, the V gene TRBV5-4; perhaps TRBD2 as D (6 bases). The CDR3 contains 16 residues. Germline V gives CDR1 SGHNT, CDR2 YYREEE (reference sequence). The ends were cut back, 4 bases at V and 0 bases at J, with 15 bases in the middle. CDR3 DNA sequence: TGTGCCAGCAGCGGAAACGGACTATCTAGCACAGATACGCAGTATTTT. Amino acids: CASSGNGLSSTDTQYF.

V and J are TRBV7-2 and TRBJ1-6; a possible D gene is TRBD1 (5 bases). Germline values: CDR1 SGHTA, CDR2 FQGNSA. Trimming pared 5 bases from V and 12 bases from J, leaving 11 bases between. The CDR3 contains 12 residues. Written as DNA, the CDR3 is TGTGCCAGCAGCCCACCGGGGGGACCCCTCCACTTT. The encoded protein is CASSPPGGPLHF.

Here the CDR3 reads CASSSRLAGGPVEQFF. DNA for the CDR3: TGTGCCAGCAGCTCCCGACTAGCGGGGGGGCCGGTTGAGCAGTTCTTC. The J gene is TRBJ2-1, the V gene TRBV7-2; 14 bases fit TRBD2. CDR1 and CDR2 (germline): SGHTA, FQGNSA. The CDR3 spans 16 residues. After removal of 4 bases from V and 9 bases from J, the junction contained 8 bases not matched to a gene.

The chain uses TRBV5-1 and TRBJ2-7, with a possible D match to TRBD1 (5 bases). Between the trimmed V and J ends, which lost 0 bases and 6 bases, there was a span of 13 bases. CDR1 and CDR2 from the germline V gene are SGHRS and YFSETQ. This CDR3 contains 14 residues. CDR3 protein: CASSLDSTRGEQYV. The CDR3 coding sequence is TGCGCCAGCAGCTTGGACTCCACAAGGGGCGAGCAGTACGTC.

The chain has TRBV5-4 and TRBJ2-5; D might be TRBD1 (5 bases). This CDR3 spans 14 amino acids. The V end was cut by 4 bases, the J end by 3 bases, with 13 bases between. The germline gives CDR1 SGHNT, CDR2 YYREEE (reference sequence). The chain's CDR3 is CASSLRGGEETQYF. Here the CDR3 DNA reads TGTGCCAGCAGCCTAAGGGGTGGGGAAGAGACCCAGTACTTC.

The chain carries TRBV6-5 and TRBJ1-5; 9 bases match TRBD1. The CDR3 totals 13 residues. V gave up 6 bases and J gave up 7 bases; unmatched junction bases: 4. Germline CDR1 is MNHEY and CDR2 is SVGAGI. CDR3 residues: CASSRDRAQPQHF. The CDR3 coding sequence is TGTGCCAGCAGCCGGGACAGGGCCCAGCCCCAGCATTTT.

The rearrangement uses TRBV19 and TRBJ2-2; tentatively, D is TRBD1 (6 bases). Between the trimmed V and J ends, which lost 6 bases and 6 bases, there was a span of 11 bases. The germline V gene encodes CDR1 LNHDA and CDR2 SQIVND (reference sequence). This CDR3 has 13 residues. The chain's CDR3 is CASSPTGPGELFF. CDR3 nucleotides: TGTGCCAGTAGCCCGACAGGTCCCGGGGAGCTGTTTTTT.

The chain has TRBV18 and TRBJ1-4; D is perhaps TRBD1 (5 bases). Trimming took 2 bases from V and 5 from J, leaving 12 bases between them. CDR3 size: 15 residues. The germline V gene has CDR1 KGHSH and CDR2 LQKENI. The CDR3 sequence: CASSPVEGLNEKLFF. In DNA, the CDR3 is TGTGCCAGCTCACCAGTGGAGGGGTTAAATGAAAAACTGTTTTTT.

The rearrangement uses TRBV6-5 and TRBJ1-1, with TRBD1 identical over 8 bases. J was trimmed by 4 bases and V by 0 bases; bases with no gene match: 7. This CDR3 region has 16 residues. CDR1 MNHEY and CDR2 SVGAGI come from the germline V gene. CDR3 in DNA: TGTGCCAGCAGTTACTCCGCGACAGGGGTGGGCACTGAAGCTTTCTTT. Translated: CASSYSATGVGTEAFF.

CDR3 coding DNA: TGTGCCAGCCGGACAGGCAGGGGGGCCTACAATGAGCAGTTCTTC. It translates to CASRTGRGAYNEQFF. The gene calls are TRBV6-5 and TRBJ2-1; D may be TRBD1 (7 bases). CDR3 length: 15 residues. V lost 8 bases and J 2 bases, leaving 16 bases between the germline ends. Germline V CDR1 and CDR2: MNHEY, SVGAGI.

In nucleotides, the CDR3 is TGTGCCAGCTCACCGAGCACCAACAATCAGCCCCAGCATTTT. It is translated as CASSPSTNNQPQHF. The chain recombines TRBV18 with TRBJ1-5, with D hard to call. With 3 bases removed from V and 3 bases from J, the gap between germline ends came to 9 bases. In germline, CDR1 is KGHSH, CDR2 LQKENI. The CDR3 has 14 amino acids.

V gene TRBV6-6 combines with J gene TRBJ1-5; TRBD1 matches 10 bases. This CDR3 region has 16 residues. Germline CDR1 reads MNHNY; CDR2 reads SVGAGI (reference sequence). V trimming: 6 bases; J trimming: 5 bases; junction bases outside the gene matches: 10. The CDR3 DNA is TGTGCCAGCAGCCTAGGGACAGGGGCCTTAGATCAGCCCCAGCATTTT. Its translation: CASSLGTGALDQPQHF.

The chain combines TRBV7-9 with TRBJ1-2; D uncertain. Trimming took off 1 base at V and 6 bases at J, with 6 bases between the two ends. Germline loops: CDR1 SEHNR, CDR2 FQNEAQ (reference sequence). The CDR3 has 12 residues. CDR3 sequence: CASSLGGDGYTF. In DNA form, the CDR3 reads TGTGCCAGCAGCTTAGGCGGGGATGGCTACACCTTC.

CDR3 nucleotide sequence: TGTGCCAGCAGTGCTAGCGGGCACTACAATGAGCAGTTCTTC. This gives the protein CASSASGHYNEQFF. The chain carries TRBV6-6 and TRBJ2-1; 8 nucleotides match TRBD2. V trimming: 5 bases; J trimming: 3 bases; junction bases outside the gene matches: 3. Germline CDR1 and CDR2: MNHNY and SVGAGI (reference sequence). The length of the CDR3 is 14 residues.

The rearrangement joins TRBV6-5 to TRBJ2-7, with TRBD2 as a possible D gene (6 bases). Per germline, CDR1 MNHEY and CDR2 SVGAGI. The ends were cut back, 10 bases at V and 7 bases at J, with 20 bases in the middle. The CDR3 extends over 13 amino acids. The CDR3 bases are TGTGCCACGGTCAACCGATCGAGCGGGGAGCAGTACTTC. It yields the protein CATVNRSSGEQYF.

The chain carries TRBV2 and TRBJ2-5; 7 positions match TRBD2. Germline CDR1 and CDR2: SNHLY and FYNNEI. The CDR3 is made up of 16 amino acids. V gave up 2 bases and J gave up 3 bases; unmatched junction bases: 9. The CDR3 nucleotides read TGTGCCAGCAGTGAATGGGGGGGAGGGTATGAAGAGACCCAGTACTTC. This gives the protein CASSEWGGGYEETQYF. Based on the CDR3 plus reference TRBV2 and TRBJ2-5, the full variable domain is EPEVTQTPSHQVTQMGQEVILRCVPISNHLYFYWYRQILGQKVEFLVSFYNNEISEKSEIFDDQFSVERPDGSNFTLKIRSTKLEDSAMYFCASSEWGGGYEETQYFGPGTRLLVL.

This chain connects TRBV10-1 to TRBJ2-3, with 7 nucleotides matching TRBD2. J lost 6 bases, V lost 4 bases, and 10 bases had no gene match. CDR3 length equals 15 residues. CDR1 and CDR2 from the germline V gene are WNHNN and SYGVQD (reference sequence). The CDR3 DNA reads TGCGCCAGCAGTGGAGGTAGCGGGCACGGGGATACGCAGTATTTT. Translated: CASSGGSGHGDTQYF.

The rearrangement links TRBV5-1 to TRBJ2-2; D is undetermined. V was cut by 0 bases and J by 2 bases, with 5 bases left in between. The CDR3 is made up of 14 amino acids. Looked up from germline, CDR1 is SGHRS and CDR2 is YFSETQ. CDR3 nucleotides: TGCGCCAGCAGCTTGGTAACAAACACCGGGGAGCTGTTTTTT. Translated, it gives CASSLVTNTGELFF.

The gene calls are TRBV2 and TRBJ1-6, with TRBD1 identical over 12 bases. The CDR3 extends over 15 amino acids. J lost 14 bases, V lost 5 bases, and 10 bases had no gene match. The germline V gene has CDR1 SNHLY and CDR2 FYNNEI. This chain's CDR3 is CASSSQGTGGFTLHF. The CDR3, as DNA: TGTGCCAGCAGTTCCCAGGGGACAGGGGGCTTCACCCTCCACTTT.

This clone was seen just once. The chain joins TRBV12-3 or TRBV12-4 to TRBJ1-2, with no clear D. CDR3 length: 12 amino acids. The ends were cut back, 3 bases at V and 4 bases at J, with 6 bases in the middle. CDR3 DNA: TGTGCCAGCAGTTTCCTCCTCTATGGCTACACCTTC. This sequence encodes CASSFLLYGYTF.

The rearrangement links TRBV3-1 (or the pseudogene TRBV3-2) to TRBJ2-7; 7 bases are shared with TRBD1. Germline lookup yields CDR1 LGHDT and CDR2 YNNKEL (reference sequence). The J segment lost 1 base and the V segment lost 4 bases, leaving 1 base of the junction unmatched. The CDR3 covers 13 residues. CDR3 amino acids: CASSRQGSYEQYV. The CDR3 nucleotides are TGTGCCAGCAGCCGACAGGGTTCCTACGAGCAGTACGTC.